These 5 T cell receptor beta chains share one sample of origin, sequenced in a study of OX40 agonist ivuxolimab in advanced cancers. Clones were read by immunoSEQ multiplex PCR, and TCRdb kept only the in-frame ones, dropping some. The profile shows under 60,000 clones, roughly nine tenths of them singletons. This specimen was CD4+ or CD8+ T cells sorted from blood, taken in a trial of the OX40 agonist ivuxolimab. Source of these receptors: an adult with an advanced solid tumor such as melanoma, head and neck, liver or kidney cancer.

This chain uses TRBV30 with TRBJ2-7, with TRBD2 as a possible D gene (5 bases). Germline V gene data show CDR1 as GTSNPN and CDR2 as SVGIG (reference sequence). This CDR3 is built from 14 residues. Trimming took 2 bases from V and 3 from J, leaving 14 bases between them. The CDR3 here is CAWSISGISYEQYF. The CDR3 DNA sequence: TGTGCCTGGAGTATCTCGGGGATTAGCTACGAGCAGTACTTC.

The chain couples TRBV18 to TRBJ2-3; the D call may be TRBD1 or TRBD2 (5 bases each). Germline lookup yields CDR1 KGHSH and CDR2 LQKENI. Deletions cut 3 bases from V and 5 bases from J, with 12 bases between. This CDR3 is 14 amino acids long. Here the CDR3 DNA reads TGTGCCAGCTCACCGTTAGGGGCGGGAGATACGCAGTATTTT. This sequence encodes CASSPLGAGDTQYF.

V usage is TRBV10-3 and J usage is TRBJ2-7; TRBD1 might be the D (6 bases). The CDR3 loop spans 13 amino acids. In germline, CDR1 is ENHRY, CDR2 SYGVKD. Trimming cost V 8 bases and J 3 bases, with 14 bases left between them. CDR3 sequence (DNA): TGTGCCATCTTGGGACACGGTCACTACGAGCAGTACTTC. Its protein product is CAILGHGHYEQYF.

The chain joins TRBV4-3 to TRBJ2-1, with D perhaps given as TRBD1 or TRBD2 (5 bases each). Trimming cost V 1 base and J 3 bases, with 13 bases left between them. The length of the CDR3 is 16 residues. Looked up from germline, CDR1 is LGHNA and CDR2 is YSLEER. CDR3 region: CASSQVGTKIYNEQFF. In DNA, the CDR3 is TGCGCCAGCAGCCAAGTCGGGACCAAGATCTACAATGAGCAGTTCTTC.

CDR3: CASSEESFGQPQHF. Here the CDR3 DNA reads TGTGCCAGCAGTGAAGAATCGTTTGGCCAGCCCCAGCATTTT. This rearrangement joins TRBV2 to TRBJ1-5; no firm D call. The CDR3 runs 14 residues. Trimming stripped 1 base from V and 7 bases from J, with 11 bases between. Germline V gene sequence: CDR1 SNHLY, CDR2 FYNNEI.